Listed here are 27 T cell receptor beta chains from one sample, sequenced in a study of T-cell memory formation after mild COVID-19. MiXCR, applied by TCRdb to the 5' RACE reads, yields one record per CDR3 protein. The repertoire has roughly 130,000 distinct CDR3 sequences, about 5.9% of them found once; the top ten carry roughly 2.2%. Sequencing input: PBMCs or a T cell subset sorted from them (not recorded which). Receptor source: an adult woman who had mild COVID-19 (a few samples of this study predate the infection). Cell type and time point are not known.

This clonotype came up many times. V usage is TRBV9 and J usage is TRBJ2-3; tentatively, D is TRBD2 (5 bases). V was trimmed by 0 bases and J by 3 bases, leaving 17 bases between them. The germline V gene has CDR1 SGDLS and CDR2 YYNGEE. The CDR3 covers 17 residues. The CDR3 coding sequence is TGTGCCAGCAGCGTAGAAGGTTGGTCAGGCGGGACAGATACGCAGTATTTT. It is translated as CASSVEGWSGGTDTQYF. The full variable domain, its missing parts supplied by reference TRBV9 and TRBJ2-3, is DSGVTQTPKHLITATGQRVTLRCSPRSGDLSVYWYQQSLDQGLQFLIQYYNGEERAKGNILERFSAQQFPDLHSELNLSSLELGDSALYFCASSVEGWSGGTDTQYFGPGTRLTVL.

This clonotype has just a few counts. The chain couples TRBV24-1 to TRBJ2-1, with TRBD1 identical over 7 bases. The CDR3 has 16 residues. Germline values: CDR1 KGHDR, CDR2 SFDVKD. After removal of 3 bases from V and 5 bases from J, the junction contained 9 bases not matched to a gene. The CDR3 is CATSDRTGEHHNEQFF. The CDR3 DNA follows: TGTGCCACCAGTGATAGGACAGGCGAGCACCACAATGAGCAGTTCTTC.

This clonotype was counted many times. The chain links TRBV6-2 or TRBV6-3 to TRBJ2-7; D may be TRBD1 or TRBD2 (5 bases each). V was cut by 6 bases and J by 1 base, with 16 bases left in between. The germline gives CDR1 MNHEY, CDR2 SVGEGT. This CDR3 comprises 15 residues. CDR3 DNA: TGTGCCAGCAGAAAATCCCGGGACGGATCCTACGAGCAGTACTTC. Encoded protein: CASRKSRDGSYEQYF.

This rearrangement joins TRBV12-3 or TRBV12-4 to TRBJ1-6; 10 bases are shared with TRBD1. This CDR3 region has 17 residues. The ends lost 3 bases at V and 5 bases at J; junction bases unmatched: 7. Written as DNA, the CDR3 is TGTGCCAGCAGTTTTAGGCCCGGGACAGGGGATAATTCACCCCTCCACTTT. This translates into CASSFRPGTGDNSPLHF.

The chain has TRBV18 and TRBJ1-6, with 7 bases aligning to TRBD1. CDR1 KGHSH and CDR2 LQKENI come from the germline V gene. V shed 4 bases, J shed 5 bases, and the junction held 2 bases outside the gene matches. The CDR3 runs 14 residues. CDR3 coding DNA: TGTGCCAGCTCACGGGACAGAGATAATTCACCCCTCCACTTT. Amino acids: CASSRDRDNSPLHF.

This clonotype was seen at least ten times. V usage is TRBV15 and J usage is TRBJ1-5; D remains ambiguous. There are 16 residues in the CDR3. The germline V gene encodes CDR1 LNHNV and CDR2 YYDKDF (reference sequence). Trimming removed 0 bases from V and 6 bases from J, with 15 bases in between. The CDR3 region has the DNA TGTGCCACCAGCAGAGATCTCAGGAGCGGCACTCAGCCCCAGCATTTT. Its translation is CATSRDLRSGTQPQHF.

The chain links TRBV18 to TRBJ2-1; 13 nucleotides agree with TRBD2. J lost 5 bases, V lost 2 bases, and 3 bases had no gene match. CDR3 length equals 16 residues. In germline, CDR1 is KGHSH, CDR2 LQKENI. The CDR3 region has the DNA TGTGCCAGCTCACCAGGACTAGCGGGGGTGAACAATGAGCAGTTCTTC. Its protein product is CASSPGLAGVNNEQFF. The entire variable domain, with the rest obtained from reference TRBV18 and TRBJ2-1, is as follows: NAGVMQNPRHLVRRRGQEARLRCSPMKGHSHVYWYRQLPEEGLKFMVYLQKENIIDESGMPKERFSAEFPKEGPSILRIQQVVRGDSAAYFCASSPGLAGVNNEQFFGPGTRLTVL.

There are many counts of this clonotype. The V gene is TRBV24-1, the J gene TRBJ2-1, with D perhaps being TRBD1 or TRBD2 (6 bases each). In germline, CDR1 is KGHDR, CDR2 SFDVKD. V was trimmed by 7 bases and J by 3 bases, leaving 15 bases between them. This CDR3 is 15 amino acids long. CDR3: CATRTTGGSYNEQFF. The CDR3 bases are TGTGCCACCAGGACTACCGGGGGCAGCTACAATGAGCAGTTCTTC.

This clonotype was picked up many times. The CDR3 coding sequence is TGTGCCAGCTCAACACAACCATCTGGCTCTGGAAACACCATATATTTT. Its protein product is CASSTQPSGSGNTIYF. This chain connects TRBV18 to TRBJ1-3, with no clear D. CDR3 length: 16 amino acids. Germline V lookup: CDR1 KGHSH, CDR2 LQKENI. Trimming removed 5 bases from V and 0 bases from J, with 14 bases in between.

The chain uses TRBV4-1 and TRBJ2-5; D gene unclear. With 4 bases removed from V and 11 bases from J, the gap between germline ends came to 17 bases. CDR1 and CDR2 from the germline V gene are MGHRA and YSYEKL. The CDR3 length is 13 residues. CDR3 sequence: CASSPGPTTSQYF. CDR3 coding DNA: TGCGCCAGCAGCCCCGGACCGACGACGTCTCAGTACTTC.

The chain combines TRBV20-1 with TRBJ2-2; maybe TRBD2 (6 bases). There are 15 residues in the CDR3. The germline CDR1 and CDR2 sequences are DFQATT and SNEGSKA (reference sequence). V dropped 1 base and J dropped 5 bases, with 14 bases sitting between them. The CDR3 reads CSARGGSGDTGELFF. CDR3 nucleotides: TGCAGTGCTAGAGGGGGTAGCGGAGATACCGGGGAGCTGTTTTTT.

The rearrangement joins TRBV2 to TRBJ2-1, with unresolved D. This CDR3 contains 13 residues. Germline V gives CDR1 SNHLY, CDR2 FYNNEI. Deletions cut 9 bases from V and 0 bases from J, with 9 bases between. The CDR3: CARAPSSYNEQFF. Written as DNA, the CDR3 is TGTGCCAGAGCCCCAAGCTCCTACAATGAGCAGTTCTTC.

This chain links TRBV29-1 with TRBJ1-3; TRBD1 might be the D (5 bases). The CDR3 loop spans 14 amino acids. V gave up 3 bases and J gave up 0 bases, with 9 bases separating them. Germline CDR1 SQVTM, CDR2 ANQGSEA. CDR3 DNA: TGCAGCGTTGAGTGGGGGAGCTCTGGAAACACCATATATTTT. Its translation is CSVEWGSSGNTIYF.

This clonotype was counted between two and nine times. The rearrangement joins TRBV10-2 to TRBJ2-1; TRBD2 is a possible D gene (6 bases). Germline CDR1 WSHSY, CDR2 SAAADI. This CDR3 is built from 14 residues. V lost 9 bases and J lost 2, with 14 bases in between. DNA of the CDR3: TGCGCCAGTCGTTTCACGGGGGCCTACAATGAGCAGTTCTTC. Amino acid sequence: CASRFTGAYNEQFF.

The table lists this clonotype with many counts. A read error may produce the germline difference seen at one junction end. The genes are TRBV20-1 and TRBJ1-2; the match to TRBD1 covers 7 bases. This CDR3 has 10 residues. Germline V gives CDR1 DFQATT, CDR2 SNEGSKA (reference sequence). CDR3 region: CSALVGQIIF. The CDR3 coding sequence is TGCAGTGCACTCGTGGGACAGATTATCTTC.

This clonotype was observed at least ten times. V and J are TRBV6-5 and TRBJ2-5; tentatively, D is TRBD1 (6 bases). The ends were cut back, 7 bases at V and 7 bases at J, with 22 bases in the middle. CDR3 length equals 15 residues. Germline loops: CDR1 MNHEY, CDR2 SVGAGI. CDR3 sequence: CASNPDRRDRVTQYF. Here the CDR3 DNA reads TGTGCCAGCAATCCCGACAGGCGCGATCGAGTGACCCAGTACTTC.

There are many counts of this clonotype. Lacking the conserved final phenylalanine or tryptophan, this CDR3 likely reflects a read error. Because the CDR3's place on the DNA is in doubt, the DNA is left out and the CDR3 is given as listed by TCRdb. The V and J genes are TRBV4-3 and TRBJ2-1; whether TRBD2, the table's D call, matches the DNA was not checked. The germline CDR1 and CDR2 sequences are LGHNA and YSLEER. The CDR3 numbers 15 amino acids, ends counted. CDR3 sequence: CASSHPLPSREGRGS.

The CDR3 spells CASSLAGKSYNEQFF. The CDR3 nucleotides are TGTGCCAGCAGCTTAGCAGGAAAGAGCTACAATGAGCAGTTCTTC. The chain has TRBV7-8 and TRBJ2-1; D unclear. Trimming took off 0 bases at V and 3 bases at J, with 9 bases between the two ends. Looked up from germline, CDR1 is SGHVS and CDR2 is FQNEAQ. There are 15 residues in the CDR3.

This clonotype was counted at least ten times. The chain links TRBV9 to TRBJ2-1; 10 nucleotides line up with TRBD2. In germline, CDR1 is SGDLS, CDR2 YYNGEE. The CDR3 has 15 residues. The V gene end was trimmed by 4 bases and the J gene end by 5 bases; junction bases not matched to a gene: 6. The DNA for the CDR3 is TGTGCCAGCAGCCTTAGCGGGGGGCCCAACAATGAGCAGTTCTTC. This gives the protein CASSLSGGPNNEQFF. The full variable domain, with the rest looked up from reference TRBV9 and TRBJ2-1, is DSGVTQTPKHLITATGQRVTLRCSPRSGDLSVYWYQQSLDQGLQFLIQYYNGEERAKGNILERFSAQQFPDLHSELNLSSLELGDSALYFCASSLSGGPNNEQFFGPGTRLTVL.

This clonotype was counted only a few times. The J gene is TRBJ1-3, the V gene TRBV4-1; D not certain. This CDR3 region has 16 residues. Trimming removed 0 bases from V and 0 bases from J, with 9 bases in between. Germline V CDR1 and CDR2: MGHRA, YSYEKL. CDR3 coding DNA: TGCGCCAGCAGCCAAGATGTCGGCAGCTCTGGAAACACCATATATTTT. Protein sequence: CASSQDVGSSGNTIYF.

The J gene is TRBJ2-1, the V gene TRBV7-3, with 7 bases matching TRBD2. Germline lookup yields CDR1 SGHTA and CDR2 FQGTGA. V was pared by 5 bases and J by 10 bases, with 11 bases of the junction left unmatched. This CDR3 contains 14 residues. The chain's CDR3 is CASSTGLGRGEQFF. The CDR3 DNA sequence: TGTGCCAGCAGCACCGGACTAGGCCGGGGAGAGCAGTTCTTC.

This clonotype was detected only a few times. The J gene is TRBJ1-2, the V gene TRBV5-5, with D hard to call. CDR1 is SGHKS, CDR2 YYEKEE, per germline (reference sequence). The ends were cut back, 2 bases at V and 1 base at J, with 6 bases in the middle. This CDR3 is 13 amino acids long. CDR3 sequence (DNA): TGTGCCAGCAGCTTATCTCTTAACTATGGCTACACCTTC. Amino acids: CASSLSLNYGYTF.

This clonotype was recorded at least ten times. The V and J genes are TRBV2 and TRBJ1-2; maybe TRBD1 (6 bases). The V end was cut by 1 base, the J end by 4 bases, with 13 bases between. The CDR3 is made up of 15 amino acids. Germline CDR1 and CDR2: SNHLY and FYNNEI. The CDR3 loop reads CASSEEAGAIYGYTF. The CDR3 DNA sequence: TGTGCCAGCAGTGAAGAGGCAGGGGCGATCTATGGCTACACCTTC.

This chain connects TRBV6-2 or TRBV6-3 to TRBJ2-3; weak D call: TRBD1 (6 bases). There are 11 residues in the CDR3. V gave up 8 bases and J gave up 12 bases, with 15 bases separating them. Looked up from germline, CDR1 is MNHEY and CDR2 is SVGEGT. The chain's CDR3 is CASGGGQPQYF. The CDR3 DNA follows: TGTGCCAGCGGGGGTGGACAGCCCCAGTATTTT.

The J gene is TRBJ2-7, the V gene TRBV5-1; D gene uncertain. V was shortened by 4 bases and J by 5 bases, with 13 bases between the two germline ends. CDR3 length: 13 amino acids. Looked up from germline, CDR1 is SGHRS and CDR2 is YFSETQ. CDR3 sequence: CASSLLRSHEQYF. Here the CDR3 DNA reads TGCGCCAGCAGCCTCTTGAGGTCCCACGAGCAGTACTTC.

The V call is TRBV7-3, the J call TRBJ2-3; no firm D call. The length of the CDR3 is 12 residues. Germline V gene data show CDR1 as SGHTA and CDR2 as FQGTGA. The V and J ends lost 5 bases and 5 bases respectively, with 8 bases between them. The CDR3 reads CASSGNRDTQYF. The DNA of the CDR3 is TGTGCCAGCAGCGGGAACCGAGATACGCAGTATTTT.

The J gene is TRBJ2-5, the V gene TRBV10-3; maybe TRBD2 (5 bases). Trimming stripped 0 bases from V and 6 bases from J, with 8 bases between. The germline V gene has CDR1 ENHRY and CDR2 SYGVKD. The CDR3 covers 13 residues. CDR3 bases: TGTGCCATCAGTGAGTCGACTACTCAGACCCAGTACTTC. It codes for CAISESTTQTQYF.